This entry lists 29 T cell receptor beta chains sequenced from one sample in a study of T-cell memory formation after mild COVID-19. MiXCR was run by TCRdb on the 5' RACE reads, yielding one entry per CDR3 protein. Of about 130,000 distinct CDR3 sequences in the sample, over 15% were seen once. The sequencing input was PBMCs or a T cell subset sorted from them (not recorded which). All receptors derive from a man younger than 35 who had mild COVID-19 (a few samples of this study predate the infection). Cell type and time point are not known.

This clonotype was picked up a small number of times. The rearrangement links TRBV5-1 to TRBJ1-1; 8 nucleotides agree with TRBD1. Germline V gene sequence: CDR1 SGHRS, CDR2 YFSETQ. This CDR3 has 13 residues. Trimming cost V 4 bases and J 4 bases; bases outside gene matches: 3. The CDR3 coding sequence is TGCGCCAGCAGCATAGGGACAGGCACTGAAGCTTTCTTT. The encoded protein is CASSIGTGTEAFF.

This clonotype was recorded many times. J is TRBJ2-2 and V is TRBV25-1; 7 bases match TRBD1. J gave up 6 bases and V 2 bases, and 0 bases lay outside the gene matches. Germline CDR1 and CDR2: MGHDK and SYGVNS. This CDR3 comprises 13 residues. CDR3 sequence reads: CASSEQGAGELFF. CDR3 coding DNA: TGTGCCAGCAGTGAACAGGGGGCCGGGGAGCTGTTTTTT.

This clonotype was counted only a few times. The chain uses TRBV6-7 and TRBJ2-3; TRBD1 aligns across 12 bases. TRBV6-7 is classed as an ORF, of uncertain function. The CDR3 covers 17 residues. V was clipped by 6 bases and J by 4 bases; unmatched bases: 11. The CDR3 DNA follows: TGTGCCAGCAGCCTATCCAGGGACAGGGGGCTCCCAGATACGCAGTATTTT. It yields the protein CASSLSRDRGLPDTQYF.

This clonotype was seen a handful of times. J is TRBJ2-2 and V is TRBV6-5; D could derive from TRBD1 or TRBD2 (5 bases each). This CDR3 has 14 amino acids. Germline CDR1 and CDR2: MNHEY and SVGAGI. The V gene lost 4 bases and the J gene lost 5 bases, with 11 bases spanning the gap. CDR3 nucleotides: TGTGCCAGCAGTTCCCCCTGGGGGACCGGGGAGCTGTTTTTT. Translated: CASSSPWGTGELFF.

There are a few counts of this clonotype. This chain links TRBV7-2 with TRBJ1-2, with TRBD1 matching over 11 bases. The CDR3 has 15 amino acids. V lost 1 base and J lost 8; bases outside the gene matches: 6. CDR1 and CDR2 from the germline V gene are SGHTA and FQGNSA. CDR3 residues: CASSLGGDRGSGYTF. DNA of the CDR3: TGTGCCAGCAGCTTAGGTGGGGACAGGGGGTCCGGCTACACCTTC.

This clonotype was picked up many times. The chain carries TRBV5-1 and TRBJ2-1; a possible D gene is TRBD1 (5 bases). The germline gives CDR1 SGHRS, CDR2 YFSETQ. V shed 5 bases and J shed 5 bases, with 17 bases lying between them. The CDR3 is 15 amino acids. The CDR3 DNA sequence: TGCGCCAGCAGTTTGATGGACACCACCAACAATGAGCAGTTCTTC. It specifies CASSLMDTTNNEQFF.

This clonotype was detected only a few times. V is TRBV20-1 and J is TRBJ1-2; D possibly corresponds to TRBD1 (5 bases). Germline V gives CDR1 DFQATT, CDR2 SNEGSKA (reference sequence). Trimming shortened V by 6 bases and J by 0 bases, and 11 bases separated the two germline ends. The CDR3 contains 13 residues. The CDR3 loop is CSAGDKANYGYTF. CDR3 nucleotide sequence: TGCAGTGCAGGGGATAAGGCTAACTATGGCTACACCTTC.

This clonotype occurred a few times. The chain couples TRBV7-6 to TRBJ1-5; 10 bases fit TRBD1. The CDR3 sequence is 15 residues long. V gave up 5 bases and J gave up 2 bases; unmatched junction bases: 3. Per germline, CDR1 SGHVS and CDR2 FNYEAQ. The CDR3 DNA is TGTGCCAGCAGCCTGGGGACAGGGGGCAATCAGCCCCAGCATTTT. Protein product: CASSLGTGGNQPQHF. The full variable domain, rest sourced from reference TRBV7-6 and TRBJ1-5, is GAGVSQSPRYKVTKRGQDVALRCDPISGHVSLYWYRQALGQGPEFLTYFNYEAQQDKSGLPNDRFSAERPEGSISTLTIQRTEQRDSAMYRCASSLGTGGNQPQHFGDGTRLSIL.

The CDR3 region has the DNA TGTGCCAGCACGGGACAGGGGAGATATACGCAGTATTTT. Protein sequence: CASTGQGRYTQYF. V and J are TRBV6-5 and TRBJ2-3, with 10 bases fitting TRBD1. The CDR3 is 13 amino acids. From germline, CDR1 is MNHEY and CDR2 SVGAGI. The V and J ends lost 7 bases and 7 bases, in that order; junction bases with no gene match: 5.

V gene TRBV7-9 combines with J gene TRBJ2-1, with D unclear. CDR3 length: 13 amino acids. Trimming stripped 5 bases from V and 12 bases from J, with 17 bases between. Germline CDR1 and CDR2: SEHNR and FQNEAQ (reference sequence). CDR3 sequence: CASSPFDGSGQFF. In nucleotides, the CDR3 is TGTGCCAGCAGCCCCTTTGACGGGTCCGGGCAGTTCTTC.

This chain connects TRBV5-1 to TRBJ2-2, with 8 bases aligning to TRBD2. V lost 4 bases and J lost 1; bases outside the gene matches: 12. This CDR3 spans 18 amino acids. Germline V CDR1 and CDR2: SGHRS, YFSETQ. The CDR3 nucleotides are TGCGCCAGCAGCGTCCCACTTGCGGGGGGCGAGAACACCGGGGAGCTGTTTTTT. Translation: CASSVPLAGGENTGELFF.

This clonotype was detected only a few times. This chain uses TRBV5-1 with TRBJ2-2, with 7 bases fitting TRBD1. Unmatched junction bases numbered 4, after V lost 5 bases and J lost 0 bases. The CDR3 sequence is 15 residues long. Germline-derived CDR1 and CDR2 are SGHRS and YFSETQ. The CDR3 DNA reads TGCGCCAGCAGGTCCGGGACAGCGAACACCGGGGAGCTGTTTTTT. Amino acids: CASRSGTANTGELFF.

In its sample, this clonotype was seen a few times. The gene calls are TRBV9 and TRBJ2-1; 9 positions match TRBD2. Germline lookup yields CDR1 SGDLS and CDR2 YYNGEE. This CDR3 is 15 amino acids long. J was trimmed by 2 bases and V by 2 bases; bases with no gene match: 2. CDR3 amino acids: CASSVSGGPYNEQFF. Written as DNA, the CDR3 is TGTGCCAGCAGCGTTAGCGGGGGCCCCTACAATGAGCAGTTCTTC.

The chain couples TRBV3-1 to TRBJ2-6; maybe TRBD1 (6 bases). The CDR3 runs to 18 residues. V lost 0 bases and J lost 0, with 12 bases in between. CDR1 LGHDT and CDR2 YNNKEL come from the germline V gene (reference sequence). The CDR3 sequence: CASSQDGQPLSGANVLTF. As DNA, the CDR3 is TGTGCCAGCAGCCAAGACGGACAGCCTCTCTCTGGGGCCAACGTCCTGACTTTC.

The genes are TRBV27 and TRBJ1-4, with D possibly matching TRBD1 (5 bases). CDR1 is MNHEY and CDR2 is SMNVEV in the germline V gene (reference sequence). The V end lost 8 bases, the J end lost 7 bases, and 20 bases lay between the germline ends. CDR3 size: 15 residues. This chain's CDR3 is CASSPAGAMAEKLFF. In DNA form, the CDR3 reads TGTGCCAGCTCTCCGGCCGGGGCGATGGCTGAAAAACTGTTTTTT.

This rearrangement joins TRBV11-2 to TRBJ2-3, with 10 bases aligning to TRBD2. The germline CDR1 and CDR2 sequences are SGHAT and FQNNGV. The junction had 11 bases not matched to a gene; V was cut back by 2 bases and J by 0 bases. CDR3 length equals 19 residues. CDR3 nucleotides: TGTGCCAGCAGCTTACTCCGTCTAGCGGGGGCCTTTAGCACAGATACGCAGTATTTT. Protein sequence: CASSLLRLAGAFSTDTQYF.

This clonotype was found many times. The V call is TRBV29-1, the J call TRBJ2-5; 8 bases fit TRBD1. Germline CDR1 reads SQVTM; CDR2 reads ANQGSEA. The length of the CDR3 is 12 residues. V trimming: 4 bases; J trimming: 5 bases; junction bases outside the gene matches: 3. CDR3 nucleotides: TGCAGCGTTGCTCAGGGGGCGGAGACCCAGTACTTC. Residues: CSVAQGAETQYF.

This clonotype turned up a few times. The gene calls are TRBV29-1 and TRBJ2-7, with D uncertain. The CDR3 is 11 amino acids. The V gene's germline CDR1 is SQVTM and CDR2 ANQGSEA. Trimming cost V 0 bases and J 10 bases, with 10 bases left between them. The CDR3 spells CSVEDFGSQYF. The DNA for the CDR3 is TGCAGCGTTGAAGATTTCGGCTCCCAGTACTTC.

This clonotype appeared many times. This chain connects TRBV20-1 to TRBJ2-7; the D gene is possibly TRBD1 (7 bases). This CDR3 is built from 14 residues. V was clipped by 0 bases and J by 7 bases, with 16 bases between them. Germline V CDR1 and CDR2: DFQATT, SNEGSKA (reference sequence). The CDR3 protein is CSARDLGRGREQYF. CDR3 nucleotides: TGCAGTGCTAGAGATCTCGGCAGGGGGAGGGAGCAGTACTTC.

This clonotype occurred a few times. This rearrangement joins TRBV7-9 to TRBJ1-5; TRBD1 aligns across 7 bases. Germline V gene lookup returns CDR1 SEHNR and CDR2 FQNEAQ (reference sequence). Unmatched junction bases numbered 11, after V lost 3 bases and J lost 0 bases. CDR3 length: 18 residues. CDR3 loop: CASSFGWGQSYSNQPQHF. The CDR3 region has the DNA TGTGCCAGCAGCTTTGGATGGGGACAGAGCTATAGCAATCAGCCCCAGCATTTT.

This clonotype showed up just once. The CDR3 end shows no conserved phenylalanine or tryptophan, and so a read error is likely. CDR3 coding DNA: TGTGCCAGCAGTTTAGCCAGGGGACAGGGGATCTACGAGCAGTACTTA. Translation: CASSLARGQGIYEQYL. V and J are TRBV12-3 or TRBV12-4 and TRBJ2-7; 10 nucleotides align to TRBD1. The CDR3 spans 16 residues. V dropped 0 bases and J dropped 3; count of bases not matched to a gene: 5.

V gene TRBV7-3 combines with J gene TRBJ2-1; tentative D call: TRBD2 (6 bases). The V and J ends lost 0 bases and 8 bases respectively, with 8 bases between them. The CDR3 runs to 13 residues. Germline CDR1 and CDR2: SGHTA and FQGTGA. CDR3 in amino acids: CASSLTAGYEQFF. CDR3 DNA sequence: TGTGCCAGCAGCTTAACTGCGGGGTATGAGCAGTTCTTC.

There are many counts of this clonotype. V usage is TRBV7-2 and J usage is TRBJ2-5; no firm D call. Germline loops: CDR1 SGHTA, CDR2 FQGNSA. CDR3 length: 12 amino acids. V gave up 2 bases and J gave up 8 bases, with 9 bases separating them. Here the CDR3 DNA reads TGTGCCAGCAGCTTATTAAGATCCACCCAGTACTTC. It codes for CASSLLRSTQYF.

This sequence joins TRBV7-8 and TRBJ2-7, with TRBD2 as a possible D gene (5 bases). The ends were cut back, 1 base at V and 8 bases at J, with 12 bases in the middle. CDR1 is SGHVS, CDR2 FQNEAQ, per germline. The CDR3 contains 13 residues. In DNA form, the CDR3 reads TGTGCCAGCAGCTTAGTTGGGCTAGCCAAGCAGTACTTC. It is translated as CASSLVGLAKQYF.

This clonotype was seen a handful of times. The chain joins TRBV10-3 to TRBJ2-3; no reliable D call. The ends were cut back, 0 bases at V and 3 bases at J, with 13 bases in the middle. The CDR3 is made up of 16 amino acids. The germline V gene encodes CDR1 ENHRY and CDR2 SYGVKD. The CDR3 sequence is CAISESRDRLTDTQYF. In DNA form, the CDR3 reads TGTGCCATCAGTGAGTCTCGAGACCGCCTTACAGATACGCAGTATTTT.

This sequence joins TRBV15 and TRBJ2-7; 7 bases fit TRBD2. The germline gives CDR1 LNHNV, CDR2 YYDKDF (reference sequence). With V trimmed by 0 bases and J by 2 bases, 1 base remained unmatched. This CDR3 has 14 residues. The CDR3 nucleotides are TGTGCCACCAGCAGAGATCGGGGGGCCTACGAGCAGTACGTC. It translates to CATSRDRGAYEQYV.

V gene TRBV6-5 combines with J gene TRBJ1-2; 8 nucleotides match TRBD1. The CDR3 runs 13 residues. The J segment lost 13 bases and the V segment lost 8 bases, leaving 15 bases of the junction unmatched. Germline V gene lookup returns CDR1 MNHEY and CDR2 SVGAGI. CDR3 nucleotide sequence: TGTGCCAGCGAATTAGCAGGGGGCGGTGGTTCCACCTTC. Protein sequence: CASELAGGGGSTF.

This clonotype was detected a few times. The chain links TRBV18 to TRBJ2-2, with D unresolved. The germline V and J ends were trimmed by 2 bases and 6 bases, with 13 bases remaining between them. CDR1 is KGHSH, CDR2 LQKENI, per germline. The CDR3 sequence is 15 residues long. CDR3 in amino acids: CASSPKAPPPGELFF. DNA of the CDR3: TGTGCCAGCTCACCAAAAGCACCACCACCCGGGGAGCTGTTTTTT. The full variable domain, its missing parts supplied by reference TRBV18 and TRBJ2-2, is NAGVMQNPRHLVRRRGQEARLRCSPMKGHSHVYWYRQLPEEGLKFMVYLQKENIIDESGMPKERFSAEFPKEGPSILRIQQVVRGDSAAYFCASSPKAPPPGELFFGEGSRLTVL.

V usage is TRBV7-2 and J usage is TRBJ2-3; D is uncertain. The germline CDR1 and CDR2 sequences are SGHTA and FQGNSA. This CDR3 has 12 amino acids. V was shortened by 3 bases and J by 14 bases, with 15 bases between the two germline ends. Here the CDR3 reads CASSFYGRSPYF. Here the CDR3 DNA reads TGTGCCAGCAGCTTTTATGGGCGGTCACCGTATTTT.